This T cell receptor beta chain came from a study of T cell clones after liver transplantation. At the level of the study: HCV positivity affected three of eight recipients; the rest lacked autoimmune or viral indications.

Unstimulated PBMCs were sorted into CD3+CD4+ and CD3+CD8+ populations. Study results and limitations: A significant post-transplant drop in circulating graft-donor-reactive CD4 TCRbeta sequences occurred in most of the 8 subjects.

Only a few counts were recorded for this clone. No antigen is known for it. V was shortened by 1 base and J by 7 bases, with 8 bases between the two germline ends. The germline CDR1 and CDR2 sequences are SNHLY and FYNNEI. This CDR3 region has 14 residues. The assay was immunoSEQ multiplex PCR, and TCRdb's table has in-frame clones only and misses some. The data show about 20,000 clones, about 77% seen once. This sequence joins TRBV2 and TRBJ1-6, with D possibly being TRBD1 (5 bases). The sample in question was CD8+ T cells from blood, obtained 54 months after liver transplant. The clonotype originates from a human patient who received a liver transplant. Some T cells may be provided by the graft donor. The DNA for the CDR3 is TGTGCCAGCAGTGAAGGACAGACAAATTCACCCCTCCACTTT. Amino acids: CASSEGQTNSPLHF.